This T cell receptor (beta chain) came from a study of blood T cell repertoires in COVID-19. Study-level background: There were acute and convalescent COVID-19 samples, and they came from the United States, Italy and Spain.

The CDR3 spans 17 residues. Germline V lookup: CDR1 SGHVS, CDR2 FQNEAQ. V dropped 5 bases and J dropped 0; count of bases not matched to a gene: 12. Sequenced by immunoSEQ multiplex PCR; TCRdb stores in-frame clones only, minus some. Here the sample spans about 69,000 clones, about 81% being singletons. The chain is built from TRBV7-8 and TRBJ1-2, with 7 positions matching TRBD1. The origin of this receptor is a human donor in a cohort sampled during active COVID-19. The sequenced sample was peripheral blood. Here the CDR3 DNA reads TGTGCCAGCAGCACCATAGGGGGACAGAGTGCTAACTATGGCTACACCTTC. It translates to CASSTIGGQSANYGYTF.